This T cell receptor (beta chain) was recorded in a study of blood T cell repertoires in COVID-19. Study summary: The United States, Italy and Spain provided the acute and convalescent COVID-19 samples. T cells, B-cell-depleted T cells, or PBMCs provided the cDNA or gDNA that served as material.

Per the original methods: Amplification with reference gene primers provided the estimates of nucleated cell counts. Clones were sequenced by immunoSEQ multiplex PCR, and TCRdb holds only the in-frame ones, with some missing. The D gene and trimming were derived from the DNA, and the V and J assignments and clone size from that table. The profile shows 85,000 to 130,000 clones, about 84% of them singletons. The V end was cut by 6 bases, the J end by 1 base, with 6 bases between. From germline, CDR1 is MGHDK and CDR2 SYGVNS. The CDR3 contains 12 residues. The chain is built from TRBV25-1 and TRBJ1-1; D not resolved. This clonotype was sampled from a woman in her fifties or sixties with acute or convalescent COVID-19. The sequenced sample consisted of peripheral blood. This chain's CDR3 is CASSPWNTEAFF. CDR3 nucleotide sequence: TGTGCCAGCAGCCCATGGAACACTGAAGCTTTCTTT.